This T cell receptor beta chain originates from a study of brain T cells in children with intractable seizures. Sequencing was performed with immunoSEQ multiplex PCR; in TCRdb, only in-frame clones are kept and a portion is missing. The table lists 110,000 or so clones, roughly 94% of them singletons, with 3.8% in the top ten. The sequenced cases were selected for having the highest brain T cell transcript signatures. Before surgery, patients took at least one anti-epileptic drug. Concerning this clone: Its antigen remains unknown.

Findings and caveats of the study: Viral specificity was inferred only from CDR3 similarity; HCMV serostatus was unknown.

CDR1 and CDR2 (germline): SGHRS, YFSETQ. V was trimmed by 0 bases and J by 7 bases, leaving 11 bases between them. CDR3 length: 15 residues. This specimen consisted of peripheral blood, obtained at surgery. The receptor's source is a boy under two years old with hemimegalencephaly and intractable seizures. The chain couples TRBV5-1 to TRBJ1-6, with a possible D match to TRBD1 (6 bases). The CDR3 nucleotides are TGCGCCAGCAGCTTGGACAGGGTAGGCAATTCACCCCTCCACTTT. This encodes CASSLDRVGNSPLHF.